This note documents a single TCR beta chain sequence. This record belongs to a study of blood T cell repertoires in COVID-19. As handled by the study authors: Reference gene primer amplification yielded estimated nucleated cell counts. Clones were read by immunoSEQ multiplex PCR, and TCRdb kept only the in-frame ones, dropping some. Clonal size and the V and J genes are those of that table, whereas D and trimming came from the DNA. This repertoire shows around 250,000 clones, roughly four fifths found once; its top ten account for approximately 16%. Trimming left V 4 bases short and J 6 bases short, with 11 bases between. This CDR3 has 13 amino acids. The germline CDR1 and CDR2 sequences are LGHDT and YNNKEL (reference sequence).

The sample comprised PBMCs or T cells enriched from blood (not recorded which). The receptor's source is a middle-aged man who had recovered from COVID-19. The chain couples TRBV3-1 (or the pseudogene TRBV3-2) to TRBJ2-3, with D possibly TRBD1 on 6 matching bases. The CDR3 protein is CASSRGGTDTQYF. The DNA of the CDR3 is TGTGCCAGCAGCCGAGGGGGTACTGATACGCAGTATTTT.